The 14 T cell receptor beta chains given below trace back to one sample, sequenced in a study of tumor-infiltrating lymphocytes in oesophageal squamous cell carcinoma. TCRdb reanalysed the PCR reads using MiXCR and keeps one entry per CDR3 protein. The sample gives about 24,000 distinct CDR3 sequences, around 40% of which show up once; about 23% is in the top ten. The sample consisted of esophageal tumor tissue. The origin of the receptors is a male donor with esophageal squamous cell carcinoma.

This clonotype was detected ten times or more. A much larger clone differs by one base, so this may be a read error. This sequence joins TRBV27 and TRBJ2-3; D gene ambiguous. The J call is in doubt because the DNA end fits TRBJ2-7 better. Germline lookup yields CDR1 MNHEY and CDR2 SMNVEV (reference sequence). This CDR3 is built from 13 residues. The CDR3 reads CASSLFGGNEQYF. The CDR3 DNA is TGTGCCAGCAGTTTATTTGGCGGTAATGAGCAGTACTTC.

This clonotype has a handful of counts. At one end the junction does not follow the germline gene, possibly because of a read error. The V and J genes are TRBV6-6 and TRBJ2-4, with a tentative D call TRBD2 (7 bases). The CDR3 consists of 14 residues. The germline V gene encodes CDR1 MNHNY and CDR2 SVGAGI (reference sequence). CDR3: CASSLAGEGSPLHF. The CDR3 nucleotides read TGTGCCAGCAGTTTAGCAGGGGAGGGTTCACCCCTCCACTTC.

This clonotype showed up just a few times. V and J are TRBV18 and TRBJ2-1; D may be TRBD1 (5 bases). Per germline, CDR1 KGHSH and CDR2 LQKENI. V lost 0 bases, J lost 3 bases, and 15 bases lay in between. The CDR3 covers 17 residues. This CDR3 reads CASSPPGQLGIYNEQFF. The CDR3 nucleotides read TGTGCCAGCTCACCACCGGGGCAGCTAGGAATCTACAATGAGCAGTTCTTC.

Concerning this clonotype itself: One end of the junction does not line up with germline, which may come from a read error. The chain links TRBV12-3 or TRBV12-4 to TRBJ2-2, with 7 bases fitting TRBD1. CDR3 size: 15 residues. CDR3 DNA: TGTGCCAGCAAAGACAGGGTTCTCAACACCGGGGAGCTGTATTTT. Translation: CASKDRVLNTGELYF.

This clonotype has ten or more counts. The chain joins TRBV7-2 to TRBJ1-5; D is possibly TRBD1 (5 bases). V lost 10 bases to trimming and J lost 2 bases, with 9 bases between them. There are 12 residues in the CDR3. Germline loops: CDR1 SGHTA, CDR2 FQGNSA. The CDR3 here is CATRVGNQPQHF. The CDR3 DNA follows: TGTGCCACCAGGGTGGGCAATCAGCCCCAGCATTTT.

Note on this clonotype: This may be a read error: a much more frequent sequence differs by one nucleotide. As the CDR3 is not closed by the conserved phenylalanine or tryptophan, this likely results from a read error. This sequence joins TRBV5-4 and TRBJ1-2; D is unresolved. The CDR3 is 13 residues long. V gave up 0 bases and J gave up 8 bases, with 11 bases separating them. Germline assignment: CDR1 SGHNT and CDR2 YYREEE (reference sequence). The CDR3: CASSLVEGGGYTL. The CDR3 DNA sequence: TGTGCCAGCAGCTTGGTGGAGGGAGGGGGCTACACCTTA.

The V gene is TRBV5-1, the J gene TRBJ2-5; D perhaps matches TRBD2 (6 bases). The CDR3 sequence is 14 residues long. Germline values: CDR1 SGHRS, CDR2 YFSETQ. V dropped 0 bases and J dropped 3 bases, with 9 bases sitting between them. The CDR3 DNA sequence: TGCGCCAGCAGCTTGGATTGGGGGGAAGAGACCCAGTACTTC. It is translated as CASSLDWGEETQYF.

This clonotype was detected once. The rearrangement links TRBV7-2 to TRBJ2-3; TRBD1 matches 9 bases. The J call could be wrong; TRBJ2-7 is a better fit for the DNA end. The CDR3 length is 13 residues. Germline V gene lookup returns CDR1 SGHTA and CDR2 FQGNSA. The CDR3 DNA follows: TGTGCCAGCAGCTTAAGGGGGACAGGGGAGCAGTACTTC. This sequence encodes CASSLRGTGEQYF.

This clonotype is medium-sized. The chain joins TRBV6-1 to TRBJ2-5; D is possibly TRBD2 (7 bases). Trimming shortened V by 8 bases and J by 4 bases, and 17 bases separated the two germline ends. Germline CDR1 and CDR2: MNHNS and SASEGT. There are 14 residues in the CDR3. The CDR3 is CASARGGEVETQYF. The CDR3 DNA is TGTGCCAGCGCTAGGGGGGGGGAGGTAGAGACCCAGTACTTC.

Only a few counts were recorded for this clonotype. The gene calls are TRBV7-9 and TRBJ2-5; D not resolved. TRBJ2-7 matches the DNA end more closely, so the J call is doubtful. The CDR3 extends over 13 amino acids. The germline CDR1 and CDR2 sequences are SEHNR and FQNEAQ (reference sequence). CDR3 sequence reads: CASSLASRYEQYF. The CDR3 DNA reads as TGTGCCAGCAGCTTAGCTAGTAGGTACGAGCAGTACTTC.

V usage is TRBV19 and J usage is TRBJ1-5; D unresolved. The CDR3 runs to 12 residues. The V end lost 3 bases, the J end lost 8 bases, and 8 bases lay between the germline ends. CDR1 and CDR2 (germline): LNHDA, SQIVND (reference sequence). The CDR3 sequence is CASSIRWKPQHF. The CDR3 DNA follows: TGTGCCAGTAGTATTCGATGGAAGCCCCAGCATTTT.

Concerning this clonotype: A much larger clone is a single base away; this may be a read error. J is TRBJ2-5 and V is TRBV7-2; 10 nucleotides align to TRBD2. CDR3 size: 16 residues. The junction had 13 bases not matched to a gene; V was cut back by 1 base and J by 11 bases. Germline CDR1 and CDR2: SGHTA and FQGNSA. The CDR3 loop is CASSLGRTSGYNEQYF. The DNA for the CDR3 is TGTGCCAGCAGCTTAGGCAGGACTAGCGGATACAATGAGCAGTACTTC.

This chain connects TRBV6-1 to TRBJ2-5, with D uncertain. The CDR3 is made up of 12 amino acids. With 7 bases removed from V and 11 bases from J, the gap between germline ends came to 17 bases. CDR1 and CDR2 (germline): MNHNS, SASEGT. The CDR3 region has the DNA TGTGCCAGCACCGGAAGCACAGATACGCAGTACTTC. Protein: CASTGSTDTQYF.

Ten or more counts support this clonotype. V and J are TRBV5-5 and TRBJ2-5; no clear D gene. Germline assignment: CDR1 SGHKS and CDR2 YYEKEE (reference sequence). Trimming removed 3 bases at V and 0 bases at J, with 12 bases between. The CDR3 runs to 15 residues. CDR3 DNA: TGTGCCAGCAGCTCCCAGCCACAGAACCAAGAGACCCAGTACTTC. Its translation is CASSSQPQNQETQYF.